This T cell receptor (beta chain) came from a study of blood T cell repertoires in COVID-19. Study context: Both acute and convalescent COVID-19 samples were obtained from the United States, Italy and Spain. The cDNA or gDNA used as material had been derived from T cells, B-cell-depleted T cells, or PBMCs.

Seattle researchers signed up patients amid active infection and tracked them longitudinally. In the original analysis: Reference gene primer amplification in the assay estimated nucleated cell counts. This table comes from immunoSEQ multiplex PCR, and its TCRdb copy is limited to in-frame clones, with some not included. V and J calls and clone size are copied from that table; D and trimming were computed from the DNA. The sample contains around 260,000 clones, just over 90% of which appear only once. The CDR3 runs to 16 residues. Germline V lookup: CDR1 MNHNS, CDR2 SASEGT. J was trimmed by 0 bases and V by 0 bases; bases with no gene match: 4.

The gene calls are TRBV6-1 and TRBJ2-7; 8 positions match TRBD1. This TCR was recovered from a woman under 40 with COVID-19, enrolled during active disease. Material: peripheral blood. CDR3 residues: CASSEALGTGSYEQYF. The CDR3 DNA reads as TGTGCCAGCAGTGAAGCGCTCGGGACAGGCTCCTACGAGCAGTACTTC.